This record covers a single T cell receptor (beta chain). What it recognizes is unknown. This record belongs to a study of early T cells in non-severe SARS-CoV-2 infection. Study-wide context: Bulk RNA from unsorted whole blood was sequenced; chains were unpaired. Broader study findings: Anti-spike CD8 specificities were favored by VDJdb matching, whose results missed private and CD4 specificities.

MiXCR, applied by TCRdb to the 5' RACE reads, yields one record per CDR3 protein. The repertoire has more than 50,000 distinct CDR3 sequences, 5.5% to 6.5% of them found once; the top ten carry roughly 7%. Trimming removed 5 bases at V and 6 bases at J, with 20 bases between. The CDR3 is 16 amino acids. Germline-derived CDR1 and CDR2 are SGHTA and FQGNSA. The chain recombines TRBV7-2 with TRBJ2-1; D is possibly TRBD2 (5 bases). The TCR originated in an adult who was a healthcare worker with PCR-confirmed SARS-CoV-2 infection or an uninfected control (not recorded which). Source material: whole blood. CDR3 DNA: TGTGCCAGCAGCACCTCGGGATCGAGTCGGGTCAATGAGCAGTTCTTC. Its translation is CASSTSGSSRVNEQFF.